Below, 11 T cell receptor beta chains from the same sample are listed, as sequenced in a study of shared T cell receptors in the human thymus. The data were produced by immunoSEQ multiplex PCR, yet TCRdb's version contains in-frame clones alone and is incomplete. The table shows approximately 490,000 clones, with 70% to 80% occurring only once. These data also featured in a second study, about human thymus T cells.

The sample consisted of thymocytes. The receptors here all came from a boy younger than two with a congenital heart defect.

CDR3 in DNA: TGCGCCAGCAGCCAACTCGGACTAGCGGTAGCCAAAAACATTCAGTACTTC. It specifies CASSQLGLAVAKNIQYF. The rearrangement joins TRBV4-1 to TRBJ2-4, with 10 bases fitting TRBD2. V shed 2 bases, J shed 0 bases, and the junction held 4 bases outside the gene matches. Germline V lookup: CDR1 MGHRA, CDR2 YSYEKL. CDR3 length: 17 residues.

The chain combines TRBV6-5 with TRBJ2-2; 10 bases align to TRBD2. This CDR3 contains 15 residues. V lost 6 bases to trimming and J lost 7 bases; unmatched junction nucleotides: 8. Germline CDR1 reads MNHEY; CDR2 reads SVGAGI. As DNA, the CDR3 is TGTGCCAGCAGCAAAAGCGGGAGGGCCGTCGGGGAGCTGTTTTTT. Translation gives CASSKSGRAVGELFF.

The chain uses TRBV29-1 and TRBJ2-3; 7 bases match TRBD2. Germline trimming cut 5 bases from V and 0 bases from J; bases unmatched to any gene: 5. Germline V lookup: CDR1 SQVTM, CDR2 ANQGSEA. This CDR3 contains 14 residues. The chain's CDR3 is CSVYLAGSTDTQYF. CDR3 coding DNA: TGCAGCGTTTACTTAGCGGGTAGCACAGATACGCAGTATTTT.

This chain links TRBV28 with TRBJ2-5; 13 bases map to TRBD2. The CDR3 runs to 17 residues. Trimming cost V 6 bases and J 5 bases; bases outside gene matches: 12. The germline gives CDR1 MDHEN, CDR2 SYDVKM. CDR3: CASSTPRLAGGWETQYF. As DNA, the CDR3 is TGTGCCAGCAGCACCCCCCGACTAGCGGGAGGTTGGGAGACCCAGTACTTC. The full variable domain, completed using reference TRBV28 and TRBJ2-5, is DVKVTQSSRYLVKRTGEKVFLECVQDMDHENMFWYRQDPGLGLRLIYFSYDVKMKEKGDIPEGYSVSREKKERFSLILESASTNQTSMYLCASSTPRLAGGWETQYFGPGTRLLVL.

In DNA, the CDR3 is TGTGCCAGCAGTTTAGCCGGGAAGAACACCGGGGAGCTGTTTTTT. Amino acids: CASSLAGKNTGELFF. V gene TRBV27 combines with J gene TRBJ2-2; the D gene is possibly TRBD2 (5 bases). The CDR3 is made up of 15 amino acids. V lost 2 bases to trimming and J lost 1 base, with 8 bases between them. Germline V gives CDR1 MNHEY, CDR2 SMNVEV (reference sequence).

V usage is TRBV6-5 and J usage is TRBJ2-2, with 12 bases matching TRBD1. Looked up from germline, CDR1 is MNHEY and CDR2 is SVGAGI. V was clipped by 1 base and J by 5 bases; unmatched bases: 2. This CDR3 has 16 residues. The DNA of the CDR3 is TGTGCCAGCAGTTACTGGGGACAGGGGGCGACCGGGGAGCTGTTTTTT. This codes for CASSYWGQGATGELFF.

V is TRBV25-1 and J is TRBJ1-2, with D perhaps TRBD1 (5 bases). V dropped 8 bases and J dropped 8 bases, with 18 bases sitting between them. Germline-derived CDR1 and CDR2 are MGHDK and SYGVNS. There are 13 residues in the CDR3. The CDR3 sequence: CASRQVEGHGYTF. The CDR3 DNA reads TGTGCCAGCCGTCAGGTGGAGGGGCACGGCTACACCTTC.

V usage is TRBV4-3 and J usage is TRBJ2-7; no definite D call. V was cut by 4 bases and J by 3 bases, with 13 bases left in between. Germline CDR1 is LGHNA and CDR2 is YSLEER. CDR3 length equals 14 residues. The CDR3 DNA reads TGCGCCAGCAGCCCTACTTTCGGAGTCTACGAGCAGTACTTC. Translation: CASSPTFGVYEQYF.

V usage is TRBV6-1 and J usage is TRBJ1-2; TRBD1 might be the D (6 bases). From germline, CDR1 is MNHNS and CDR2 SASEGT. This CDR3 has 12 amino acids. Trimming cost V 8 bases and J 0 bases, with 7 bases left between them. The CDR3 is CASEGANYGYTF. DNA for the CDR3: TGTGCCAGCGAGGGGGCTAACTATGGCTACACCTTC.

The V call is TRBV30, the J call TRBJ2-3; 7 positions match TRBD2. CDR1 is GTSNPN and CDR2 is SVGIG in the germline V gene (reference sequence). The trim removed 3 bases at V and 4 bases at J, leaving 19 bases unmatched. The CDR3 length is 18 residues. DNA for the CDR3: TGTGCCTGGAGCCCCACGGGCCGACTAGCCGCCATGGCAGATACGCAGTATTTT. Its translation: CAWSPTGRLAAMADTQYF. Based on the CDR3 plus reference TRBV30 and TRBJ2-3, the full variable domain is SQTIHQWPATLVQPVGSPLSLECTVEGTSNPNLYWYRQAAGRGLQLLFYSVGIGQISSEVPQNLSASRPQDRQFILSSKKLLLSDSGFYLCAWSPTGRLAAMADTQYFGPGTRLTVL.

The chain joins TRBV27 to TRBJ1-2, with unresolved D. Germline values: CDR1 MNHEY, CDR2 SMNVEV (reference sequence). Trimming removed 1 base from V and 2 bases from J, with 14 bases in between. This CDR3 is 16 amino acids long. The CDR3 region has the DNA TGTGCCAGCAGTTTATTCCCCCGTGTATCGAACTATGGCTACACCTTC. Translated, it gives CASSLFPRVSNYGYTF.